Included here is one T cell receptor (beta chain) sequence, with context. The antigen remains unidentified. CDR1 is ENHRY and CDR2 is SYGVKD in the germline V gene. V was shortened by 8 bases and J by 4 bases, with 14 bases between the two germline ends. The CDR3 extends over 13 amino acids. These data belong to a study of identical twins' blood T cells. Libraries were made from RNA as TCR cDNA, using a modified protocol. Sample barcodes were added at both library ends during cDNA synthesis. One entry per CDR3 protein results from TCRdb running MiXCR on the 5' RACE reads. This table has a few hundred thousand distinct CDR3 sequences, roughly 30% appearing once. The study's findings and limits: V gene usage reportedly matched far better within twin pairs than unrelated donors.

The TCR originated in a woman aged 18-49 years in good health. The sequencing sample was made of PBMCs. The gene calls are TRBV10-3 and TRBJ1-1; D might be TRBD1 (6 bases). CDR3 sequence reads: CAIGQGRGTEAFF. The CDR3 DNA reads as TGTGCCATCGGCCAGGGGAGGGGCACTGAAGCTTTCTTT.